This TCR beta chain was found in a study of OX40 agonist ivuxolimab in advanced cancers. Broader study findings: Some of the lowest clonal expansion was seen in partial responders at 0.1-3.0 mg/kg.

This CDR3 is built from 18 residues. The V gene's germline CDR1 is LNHDA and CDR2 SQIVND (reference sequence). V was pared by 6 bases and J by 1 base, with 19 bases between. TCRdb's copy holds only in-frame clones and misses some; the assay was immunoSEQ multiplex PCR. This table holds roughly 100,000 clones, about 85% found once. A word on this clone: Its antigen is as yet unknown.

The sequenced sample was CD4+ or CD8+ T cells sorted from blood, obtained in a trial of the OX40 agonist ivuxolimab. V usage is TRBV19 and J usage is TRBJ2-6; no clear D. The receptor's source is an adult with an advanced solid tumor such as melanoma, head and neck, liver or kidney cancer. The CDR3 spells CASSPPGERLSGANVLTF. As DNA, the CDR3 is TGTGCCAGTAGCCCTCCTGGGGAAAGGCTATCTGGGGCCAACGTCCTGACTTTC. Complete variable domain (other parts from reference TRBV19 and TRBJ2-6): DGGITQSPKYLFRKEGQNVTLSCEQNLNHDAMYWYRQDPGQGLRLIYYSQIVNDFQKGDIAEGYSVSREKKESFPLTVTSAQKNPTAFYLCASSPPGERLSGANVLTFGAGSRLTVL.